The rows below give T cell receptor beta chains drawn from one sample of a study of T cell responses to AZD1222 COVID-19 vaccine. Produced via immunoSEQ multiplex PCR; TCRdb's table is partial and in-frame only. The sample holds around 66,000 clones, roughly 87% seen once. The sequenced sample was peripheral blood, obtained on day 0 of AZD1222 vaccination. Receptors were obtained from an adult in good health. CDR3s include the opening cysteine and the closing phenylalanine or tryptophan. D genes are given only for firm matches. Clone size is shown for a subset of rows, as once, few, many or a class of expanded clone.

V gene: TRBV6-5; clone size: -; D gene: -; J gene: TRBJ2-7; CDR3 protein: CASSGQSYEQYF; CDR3 DNA: TGTGCCAGCAGCGGACAGTCCTACGAGCAGTACTTC
V gene: TRBV5-1; clone size: -; D gene: -; J gene: TRBJ2-3; CDR3 protein: CASRRGRTTDTQYF; CDR3 DNA: TGCGCCTCCAGGAGGGGGCGGACCACAGATACGCAGTATTTT
V gene: TRBV5-1; clone size: -; D gene: -; J gene: TRBJ1-5; CDR3 protein: CASSLEGVQPQHF; CDR3 DNA: TGCGCCAGCAGCTTGGAAGGGGTTCAGCCCCAGCATTTT
V gene: TRBV5-8; clone size: -; D gene: TRBD1; J gene: TRBJ2-3; CDR3 protein: CASSWTGVLTDTQYF; CDR3 DNA: TGTGCCAGCAGCTGGACAGGGGTCCTCACAGATACGCAGTATTTT
V gene: TRBV12-3/TRBV12-4; clone size: -; D gene: TRBD1; J gene: TRBJ1-4; CDR3 protein: CASSDSGGEKLFF; CDR3 DNA: TGTGCCAGCAGTGACTCAGGGGGTGAAAAACTGTTTTTT
V gene: TRBV6-5; clone size: -; D gene: -; J gene: TRBJ1-2; CDR3 protein: CASSSQSNYGYTF; CDR3 DNA: TGTGCCAGCAGTTCACAATCCAACTATGGCTACACCTTC
V gene: TRBV3-1/TRBV3-2; clone size: -; D gene: -; J gene: TRBJ1-2; CDR3 protein: CASSQEVQGYGYTF; CDR3 DNA: TGTGCCAGCAGCCAAGAGGTGCAGGGCTATGGCTACACCTTC
V gene: TRBV7-9; clone size: once; D gene: TRBD1; J gene: TRBJ2-3; CDR3 protein: CASSLRTGVTDTQYF; CDR3 DNA: TGTGCCAGCAGCTTAAGGACAGGGGTCACAGATACGCAGTATTTT
V gene: TRBV28; clone size: -; D gene: -; J gene: TRBJ1-2; CDR3 protein: CASSSPQGYTF; CDR3 DNA: TGTGCCAGCAGTTCCCCGCAGGGCTACACCTTC
V gene: TRBV27; clone size: -; D gene: TRBD1; J gene: TRBJ1-2; CDR3 protein: CASSSLQGAKVYGYTF; CDR3 DNA: TGTGCCAGCAGTTCCCTACAGGGGGCCAAGGTCTATGGCTACACCTTC
V gene: TRBV5-1; clone size: -; D gene: -; J gene: TRBJ1-6; CDR3 protein: CASSSGSTLPSPLHF; CDR3 DNA: TGCGCCAGCAGCTCGGGAAGTACGCTACCCTCACCCCTCCACTTT
V gene: TRBV30; clone size: -; D gene: TRBD1; J gene: TRBJ2-2; CDR3 protein: CAWSLGGQGNTGELFF; CDR3 DNA: TGTGCCTGGAGCCTAGGGGGACAGGGTAACACCGGGGAGCTGTTTTTT
V gene: TRBV11-3; clone size: -; D gene: TRBD2; J gene: TRBJ2-1; CDR3 protein: CASSPRTSGRVEQFF; CDR3 DNA: TGTGCCAGCAGCCCCAGGACTAGCGGGAGGGTTGAGCAGTTCTTC
V gene: TRBV21-1; clone size: once; D gene: -; J gene: TRBJ2-3; CDR3 protein: CASRGSSLVDTQYF; CDR3 DNA: TGTGCCTCGAGGGGCAGCTCGCTTGTGGATACGCAGTATTTT